The rows below give T cell receptor beta chains drawn from one sample of a study of cytotoxic CD8 clonotypes in ibrutinib-treated CLL. The method was immunoSEQ multiplex PCR; TCRdb's version includes in-frame clones alone and lacks a portion of them. The sample has more than 140,000 clones, 70% to 85% seen once. The material was PBMCs, obtained after 12 months of ibrutinib treatment. The receptors derive from a human donor with chronic lymphocytic leukemia. Both conserved end residues are part of each CDR3.

j_call v_call cdr3_aa
TRBJ2-5 TRBV11-2 CASSSLVEGKTQYF
TRBJ1-5 TRBV2 CASNGQGFNQPQHF
TRBJ2-2 TRBV19 CASSPGTGGKSGELFF
TRBJ2-1 TRBV28 CASSPSDGAYNEQFF
TRBJ1-2 TRBV6-5 CASSSRDRSYGYTF
TRBJ1-5 TRBV27 CASSGVGNQPQHF
TRBJ1-1 TRBV18 CASSPLGQGDTEAFF
TRBJ2-7 TRBV28 CASSDFYAVEASYEQYF
TRBJ1-2 TRBV20-1 CSAPVYGYTF
TRBJ1-1 TRBV4-1 CASSQDAQNTEAFF
TRBJ1-2 TRBV18 CASSPLKAGQGPYGYTF
TRBJ2-5 TRBV27 CASSTEAGGPAQETQYF
TRBJ1-5 TRBV25-1 CASSEETGINQPQHF
TRBJ2-3 TRBV6-5 CASSLTSGDSTDTQYF
TRBJ2-3 TRBV4-3 CATQRGAGSTDTQYF
TRBJ1-2 TRBV7-2 CASSLWTGDHYGYTF
TRBJ2-7 TRBV30 CAWSVWGRDYEQYF
TRBJ1-6 TRBV6-5 CASTRDSNNSPLHF
TRBJ2-7 TRBV29-1 CSARSLGTVEQYF
TRBJ2-3 TRBV19 CASSYGGSPTDTQYF
TRBJ1-2 TRBV5-1 CASSFGFVTGGSYTF
TRBJ2-7 TRBV11-2 CASSLSIYEQYF
TRBJ2-3 TRBV5-1 CASTSNIDTQYF
TRBJ2-7 TRBV9 CASSAGTDSYEQYF
TRBJ2-3 TRBV13 CASSSPGLASTDTQYF
TRBJ2-7 TRBV27 CASSTTGFVYEQYF
TRBJ2-5 TRBV9 CASSPPTETQYF
TRBJ1-2 TRBV7-9 CASSFGQNYGYTF
TRBJ2-5 TRBV7-9 CASSLFGGYQETQYF
TRBJ1-1 TRBV2 CASRIRGRDTEAFF
TRBJ2-3 TRBV20-1 CSAPGPHTQYF
TRBJ2-1 TRBV7-8 CASSASGVAGVDEQFF
TRBJ2-2 TRBV5-1 CASSPPGLAGANTGELFF
TRBJ1-4 TRBV28 CASRTATNEKLFF
TRBJ2-7 TRBV4-1 CASSQDLSEQYF
TRBJ2-7 TRBV28 CASRHAGQGTSSYEQYF
TRBJ2-1 TRBV11-3 CASSLVALAGRNEQFF
TRBJ1-1 TRBV28 CASGTGGTEAFF
TRBJ1-3 TRBV5-1 CASSQGQDGNTIYF
TRBJ1-4 TRBV7-2 CASSFTATNEKLFF